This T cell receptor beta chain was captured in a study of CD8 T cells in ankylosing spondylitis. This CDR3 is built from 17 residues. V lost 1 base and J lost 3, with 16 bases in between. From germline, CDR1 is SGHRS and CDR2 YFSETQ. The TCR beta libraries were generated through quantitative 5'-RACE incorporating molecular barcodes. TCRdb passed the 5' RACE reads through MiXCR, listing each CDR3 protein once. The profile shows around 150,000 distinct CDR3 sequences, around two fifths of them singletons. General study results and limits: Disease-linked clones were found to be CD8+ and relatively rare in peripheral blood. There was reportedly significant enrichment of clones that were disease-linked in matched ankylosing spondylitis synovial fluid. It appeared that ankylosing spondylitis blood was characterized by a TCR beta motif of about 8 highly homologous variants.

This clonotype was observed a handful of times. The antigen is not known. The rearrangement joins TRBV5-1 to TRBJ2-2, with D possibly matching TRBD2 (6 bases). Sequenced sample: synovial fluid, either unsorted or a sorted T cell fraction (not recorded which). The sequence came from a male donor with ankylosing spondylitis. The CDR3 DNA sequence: TGCGCCAGCAGCTTGCCGAGACTCCGGGAGTACACCGGGGAGCTGTTTTTT. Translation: CASSLPRLREYTGELFF.